One sample yielded the 9 T cell receptor beta chains listed below, sequenced in a study of cytomegalovirus exposure and HLA in healthy donors. Assay used: immunoSEQ multiplex PCR; TCRdb lists only in-frame clones, some missing. The sample carries about 160,000 clones, 88% recorded once. The sample consisted of PBMCs. All receptors derive from a man younger than 35 in good health and CMV-seronegative.

The chain is built from TRBV9 and TRBJ2-1; 7 positions match TRBD1. The CDR3 covers 15 residues. Per the germline V gene, CDR1 is SGDLS and CDR2 is YYNGEE. The junction had 5 bases not matched to a gene; V was cut back by 2 bases and J by 3 bases. The CDR3 region has the DNA TGTGCCAGCAGCGTCCGGGACAGCAGCTACAATGAGCAGTTCTTC. Translation: CASSVRDSSYNEQFF.

This clone has just one count. This chain connects TRBV11-2 to TRBJ2-1; TRBD2 aligns across 7 bases. V shed 1 base and J 7 bases; nucleotides not matched to a gene: 10. CDR1 is SGHAT, CDR2 FQNNGV, per germline. The CDR3 runs 16 residues. The CDR3 DNA reads TGTGCCAGCAGCTTAGTTCACCCGGGAGGATTAAATGAGCAGTTCTTC. This translates into CASSLVHPGGLNEQFF. The full variable domain, rest sourced from reference TRBV11-2 and TRBJ2-1, is EAGVAQSPRYKIIEKRQSVAFWCNPISGHATLYWYQQILGQGPKLLIQFQNNGVVDDSQLPKDRFSAERLKGVDSTLKIQPAKLEDSAVYLCASSLVHPGGLNEQFFGPGTRLTVL.

The chain is built from TRBV11-2 and TRBJ2-5; D call uncertain. The V gene's germline CDR1 is SGHAT and CDR2 FQNNGV. The CDR3 covers 10 residues. The ends were cut back, 5 bases at V and 4 bases at J, with 2 bases in the middle. CDR3 nucleotides: TGTGCCAGCAGCCGAGAGACCCAGTACTTC. Encoded protein: CASSRETQYF.

The chain couples TRBV7-2 to TRBJ2-7, with D uncertain. The CDR3 sequence is 16 residues long. The ends were cut back, 1 base at V and 4 bases at J, with 17 bases in the middle. CDR1 is SGHTA, CDR2 FQGNSA, per germline. The CDR3 DNA follows: TGTGCCAGCAGCTTAGAACAGACCCTCCGCCCTTACGAGCAGTACTTC. It yields the protein CASSLEQTLRPYEQYF.

The chain has TRBV5-1 and TRBJ2-3; D may be TRBD2 (5 bases). This CDR3 comprises 13 residues. Looked up from germline, CDR1 is SGHRS and CDR2 is YFSETQ. V lost 5 bases, J lost 6 bases, and 13 bases lay in between. CDR3 sequence: CASRTIHKDTQYF. For the CDR3, the DNA is TGCGCCAGCAGGACTATACACAAGGATACGCAGTATTTT.

The rearrangement uses TRBV28 and TRBJ2-7; D is possibly TRBD2 (6 bases). Germline values: CDR1 MDHEN, CDR2 SYDVKM. CDR3 length equals 13 residues. The V gene lost 2 bases and the J gene lost 1 base, with 6 bases spanning the gap. The CDR3 region is CASSLGGSYEQYV. Written as DNA, the CDR3 is TGTGCCAGCAGTTTAGGAGGGTCCTACGAGCAGTACGTC.

The chain combines TRBV7-9 with TRBJ1-2; TRBD1 matches 7 bases. V lost 4 bases to trimming and J lost 5 bases; unmatched junction nucleotides: 10. CDR1 is SEHNR and CDR2 is FQNEAQ in the germline V gene (reference sequence). The CDR3 extends over 15 amino acids. CDR3 amino acids: CASSSMTGTAYGYTF. CDR3 DNA: TGTGCCAGCAGCTCCATGACAGGGACCGCTTATGGCTACACCTTC.

This chain uses TRBV18 with TRBJ2-4; D call uncertain. The CDR3 covers 12 residues. The V end was cut by 2 bases, the J end by 10 bases, with 9 bases between. The germline V gene encodes CDR1 KGHSH and CDR2 LQKENI. For the CDR3, the DNA is TGTGCCAGCTCACCAACAGACCATATTCAGTACTTC. Its translation is CASSPTDHIQYF.

The chain joins TRBV5-1 to TRBJ2-3; 10 nucleotides agree with TRBD2. The CDR3 is made up of 16 amino acids. Germline V gives CDR1 SGHRS, CDR2 YFSETQ. The junction had 10 bases not matched to a gene; V was cut back by 4 bases and J by 5 bases. This chain's CDR3 is CASSPKSGGAGDTQYF. The CDR3 coding sequence is TGCGCCAGCAGCCCCAAGAGCGGGGGGGCCGGAGATACGCAGTATTTT.